The T cell receptor (beta chain) described here comes from a study of cytomegalovirus exposure and HLA in healthy donors. General study results and limits: In a later analysis, TCR association rates varied by HLA locus: DRB1 most, HLA-C fewest.

60 Vbeta and 13 Jbeta primers were used in PCR. Some clones are missing from TCRdb's copy, which holds only in-frame ones; the method was immunoSEQ multiplex PCR. The sample table includes 130,000 to 150,000 clones. Trimming pared 2 bases from V and 4 bases from J, leaving 9 bases between. Germline values: CDR1 LNHDA, CDR2 SQIVND (reference sequence). The length of the CDR3 is 15 residues. For this clone: The antigen is not known.

The clonotype was recovered from a man aged 40-50 years in good health and CMV-seronegative. Sequencing was done on a sample of PBMCs. V usage is TRBV19 and J usage is TRBJ2-6, with D hard to call. The CDR3 reads CASSIPFSGANVLTF. The CDR3 nucleotides are TGTGCCAGTAGTATACCCTTTTCCGGGGCCAACGTCCTGACTTTC.